This T cell receptor (beta chain) was captured by sequencing in a study of graft-versus-host responses after intestinal transplantation. The wider study: Recipients were given multivisceral, liver-intestinal, or isolated intestinal transplants. After anti-thymocyte globulin induction, recipients took tacrolimus and steroids for three to four years.

The ends were cut back, 0 bases at V and 4 bases at J, with 12 bases in the middle. The length of the CDR3 is 15 residues. Germline values: CDR1 MNHNS, CDR2 SASEGT. The table came from immunoSEQ multiplex PCR; TCRdb's copy has only in-frame clones and leaves some out. The sample lists about 84,000 clones, roughly 90% occurring once. With regard to this clone: Its target is unknown.

V and J are TRBV6-1 and TRBJ1-2; the D is unclear. This TCR derives from a human donor who was the organ donor for an intestinal transplant. This specimen consisted of unstimulated CD4+ T cells sorted from spleen or lymph node cells, obtained before transplant. The CDR3 nucleotides are TGTGCCAGCAGTGAAGCTATGGGCCTGTTCTATGGCTACACCTTC. Translating it yields CASSEAMGLFYGYTF.